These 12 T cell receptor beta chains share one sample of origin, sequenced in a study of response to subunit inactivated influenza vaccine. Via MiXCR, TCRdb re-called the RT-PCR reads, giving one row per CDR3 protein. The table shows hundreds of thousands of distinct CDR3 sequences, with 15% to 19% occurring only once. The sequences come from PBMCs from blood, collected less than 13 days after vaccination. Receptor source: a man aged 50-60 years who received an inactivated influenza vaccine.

CDR3: CAIPNAANTGELFF. For the CDR3, the DNA is TGTGCCATCCCGAATGCCGCGAACACCGGGGAGCTGTTTTTT. The chain carries TRBV10-3 and TRBJ2-2; no definite D call. Trimming shortened V by 8 bases and J by 0 bases, and 10 bases separated the two germline ends. CDR3 length: 14 residues. Germline V gene sequence: CDR1 ENHRY, CDR2 SYGVKD.

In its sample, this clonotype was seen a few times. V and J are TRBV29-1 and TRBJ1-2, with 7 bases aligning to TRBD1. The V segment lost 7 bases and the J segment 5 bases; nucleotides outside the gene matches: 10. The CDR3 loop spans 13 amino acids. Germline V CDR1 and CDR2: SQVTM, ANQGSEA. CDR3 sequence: CSALIGGEYGYTF. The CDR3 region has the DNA TGCAGCGCCCTCATAGGGGGCGAATATGGCTACACCTTC. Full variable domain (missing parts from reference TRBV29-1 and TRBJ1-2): SAVISQKPSRDICQRGTSLTIQCQVDSQVTMMFWYRQQPGQSLTLIATANQGSEATYESGFVIDKFPISRPNLTFSTLTVSNMSPEDSSIYLCSALIGGEYGYTFGSGTRLTVV.

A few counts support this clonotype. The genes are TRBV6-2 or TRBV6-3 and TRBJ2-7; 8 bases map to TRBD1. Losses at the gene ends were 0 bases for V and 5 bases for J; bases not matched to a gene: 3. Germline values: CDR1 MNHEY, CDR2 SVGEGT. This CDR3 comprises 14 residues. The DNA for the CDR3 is TGTGCCAGCAGTTACTCAGGACAGGGCCACGAGCAGTACTTC. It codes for CASSYSGQGHEQYF.

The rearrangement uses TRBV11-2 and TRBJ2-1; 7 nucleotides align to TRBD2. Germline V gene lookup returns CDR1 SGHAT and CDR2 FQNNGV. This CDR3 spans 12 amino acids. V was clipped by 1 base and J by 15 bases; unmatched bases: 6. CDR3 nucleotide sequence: TGTGCCAGCAGCTTAGCCGGGGTAGCGGGGTTCTTC. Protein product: CASSLAGVAGFF. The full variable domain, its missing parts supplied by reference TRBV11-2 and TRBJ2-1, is EAGVAQSPRYKIIEKRQSVAFWCNPISGHATLYWYQQILGQGPKLLIQFQNNGVVDDSQLPKDRFSAERLKGVDSTLKIQPAKLEDSAVYLCASSLAGVAGFFGPGTRLTVL.

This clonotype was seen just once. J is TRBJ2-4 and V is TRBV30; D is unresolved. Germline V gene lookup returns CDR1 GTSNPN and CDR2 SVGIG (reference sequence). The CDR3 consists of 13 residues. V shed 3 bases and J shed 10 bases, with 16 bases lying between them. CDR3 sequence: CAWSQTLYGIQYF. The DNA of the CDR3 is TGTGCCTGGAGCCAAACGCTATACGGGATTCAGTACTTC.

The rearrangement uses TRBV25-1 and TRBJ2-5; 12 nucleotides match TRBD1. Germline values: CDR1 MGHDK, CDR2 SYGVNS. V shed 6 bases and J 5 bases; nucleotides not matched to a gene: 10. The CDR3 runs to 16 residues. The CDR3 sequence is CASSDSPGQGAETQYF. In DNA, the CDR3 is TGTGCCAGCAGCGACTCCCCGGGACAGGGGGCTGAGACCCAGTACTTC.

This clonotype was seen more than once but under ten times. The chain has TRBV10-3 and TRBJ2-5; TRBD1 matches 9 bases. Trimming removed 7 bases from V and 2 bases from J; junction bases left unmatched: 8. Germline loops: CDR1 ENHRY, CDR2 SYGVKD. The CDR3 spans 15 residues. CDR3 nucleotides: TGTGCCATCAACGACAGGGGGGGCGGACAAGAGACCCAGTACTTC. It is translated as CAINDRGGGQETQYF.

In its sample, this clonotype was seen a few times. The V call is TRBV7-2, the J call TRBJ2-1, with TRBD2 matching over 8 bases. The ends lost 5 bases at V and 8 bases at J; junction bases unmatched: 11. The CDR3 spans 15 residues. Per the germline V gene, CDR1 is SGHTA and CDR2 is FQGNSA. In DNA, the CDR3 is TGTGCCAGCAGCCCCAGCGGGGGCCTCTCGGATGAGCAGTTCTTC. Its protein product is CASSPSGGLSDEQFF.

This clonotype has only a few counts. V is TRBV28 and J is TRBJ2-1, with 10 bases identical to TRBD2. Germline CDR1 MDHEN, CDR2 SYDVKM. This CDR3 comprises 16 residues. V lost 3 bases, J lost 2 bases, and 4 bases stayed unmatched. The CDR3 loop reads CASSLVSGGTYNEQFF. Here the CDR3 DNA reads TGTGCCAGCAGTTTGGTTAGCGGGGGGACCTACAATGAGCAGTTCTTC.

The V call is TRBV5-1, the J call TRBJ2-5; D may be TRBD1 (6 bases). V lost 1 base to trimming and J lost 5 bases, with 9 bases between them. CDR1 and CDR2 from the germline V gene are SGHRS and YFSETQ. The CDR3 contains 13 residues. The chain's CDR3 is CASSLYQGETQYF. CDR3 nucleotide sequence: TGCGCCAGCAGCTTGTACCAGGGGGAGACCCAGTACTTC.

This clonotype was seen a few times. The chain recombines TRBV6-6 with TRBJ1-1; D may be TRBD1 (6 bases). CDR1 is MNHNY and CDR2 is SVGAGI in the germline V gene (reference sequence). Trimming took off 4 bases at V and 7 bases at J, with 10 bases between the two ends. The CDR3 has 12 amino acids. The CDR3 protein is CASSWGGDEAFF. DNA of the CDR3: TGTGCCAGCAGTTGGGGGGGCGATGAAGCTTTCTTT.

The CDR3: CASSPGDRAGGELFF. CDR3 nucleotides: TGCGCCAGCAGCCCTGGGGACAGGGCGGGCGGGGAGCTGTTTTTT. The V and J genes are TRBV4-3 and TRBJ2-2; 9 nucleotides match TRBD1. The CDR3 runs 15 residues. The V segment lost 4 bases and the J segment 7 bases; nucleotides outside the gene matches: 7. Per germline, CDR1 LGHNA and CDR2 YSLEER.